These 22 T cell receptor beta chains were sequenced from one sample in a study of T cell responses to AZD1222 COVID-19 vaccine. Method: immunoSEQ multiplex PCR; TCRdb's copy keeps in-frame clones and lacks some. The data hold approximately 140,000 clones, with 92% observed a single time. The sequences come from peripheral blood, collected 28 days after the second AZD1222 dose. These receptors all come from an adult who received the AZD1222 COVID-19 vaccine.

The DNA of the CDR3 is TGTGCCACCAGCAGGGGGACGCACAGGGGGCGCATCTATGGCTACACCTTC. Translation gives CATSRGTHRGRIYGYTF. This chain joins TRBV15 and TRBJ1-2, with 9 bases aligning to TRBD1. V lost 3 bases and J lost 4; bases outside the gene matches: 12. CDR3 length: 17 amino acids. Per germline, CDR1 LNHNV and CDR2 YYDKDF (reference sequence).

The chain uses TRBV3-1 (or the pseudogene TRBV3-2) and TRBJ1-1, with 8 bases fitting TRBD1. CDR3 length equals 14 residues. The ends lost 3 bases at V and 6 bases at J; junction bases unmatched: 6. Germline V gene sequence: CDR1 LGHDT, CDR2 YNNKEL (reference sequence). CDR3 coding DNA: TGTGCCAGCAGCCAGAGTACAGGGGGAGCTGAAGCTTTCTTT. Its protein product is CASSQSTGGAEAFF.

The CDR3 DNA reads as TGTGCCAGCACGTGGCAGGGGGGCTACAATGAGCAGTTCTTC. Translated: CASTWQGGYNEQFF. The J gene is TRBJ2-1, the V gene TRBV6-6, with TRBD1 as a possible D gene (7 bases). V shed 7 bases and J shed 3 bases, with 13 bases lying between them. This CDR3 is 14 amino acids long. CDR1 MNHNY and CDR2 SVGAGI come from the germline V gene (reference sequence).

Here the CDR3 reads CASSATSEGTDTQYF. CDR3 coding DNA: TGTGCCAGCAGTGCGACTAGCGAGGGCACAGATACGCAGTATTTT. V usage is TRBV6-4 and J usage is TRBJ2-3, with TRBD2 matching 8 bases. Per the germline V gene, CDR1 is MRHNA and CDR2 is SNTAGT. V dropped 4 bases and J dropped 1; count of bases not matched to a gene: 4. The length of the CDR3 is 15 residues.

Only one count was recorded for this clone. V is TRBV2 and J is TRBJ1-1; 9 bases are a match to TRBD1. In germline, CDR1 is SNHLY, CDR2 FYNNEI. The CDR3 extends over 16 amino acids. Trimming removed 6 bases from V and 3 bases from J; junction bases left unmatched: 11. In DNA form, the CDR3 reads TGTGCCAGCAGGGTTAACAGGGGGCGCGCGGACACTGAAGCTTTCTTT. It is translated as CASRVNRGRADTEAFF.

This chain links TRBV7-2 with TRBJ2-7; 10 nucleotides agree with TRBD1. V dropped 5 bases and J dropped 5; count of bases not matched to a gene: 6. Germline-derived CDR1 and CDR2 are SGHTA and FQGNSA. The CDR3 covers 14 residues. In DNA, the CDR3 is TGTGCCAGCAGCCAAGACAGGGGGCGGGACGAGCAGTACTTC. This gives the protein CASSQDRGRDEQYF. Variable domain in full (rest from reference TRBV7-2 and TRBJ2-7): GAGVSQSPSNKVTEKGKDVELRCDPISGHTALYWYRQSLGQGLEFLIYFQGNSAPDKSGLPSDRFSAERTGGSVSTLTIQRTQQEDSAVYLCASSQDRGRDEQYFGPGTRLTVT.

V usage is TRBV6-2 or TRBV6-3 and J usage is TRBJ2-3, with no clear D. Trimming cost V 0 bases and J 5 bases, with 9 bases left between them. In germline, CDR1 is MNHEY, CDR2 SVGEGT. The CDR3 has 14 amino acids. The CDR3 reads CASSYSPERDTQYF. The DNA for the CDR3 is TGTGCCAGCAGTTACTCGCCTGAGAGAGATACGCAGTATTTT.

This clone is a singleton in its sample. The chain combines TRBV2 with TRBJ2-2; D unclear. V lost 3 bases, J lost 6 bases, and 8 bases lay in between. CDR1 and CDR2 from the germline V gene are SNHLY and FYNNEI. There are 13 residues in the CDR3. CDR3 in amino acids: CASSDLGPGELFF. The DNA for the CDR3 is TGTGCCAGCAGTGATCTGGGCCCCGGGGAGCTGTTTTTT.

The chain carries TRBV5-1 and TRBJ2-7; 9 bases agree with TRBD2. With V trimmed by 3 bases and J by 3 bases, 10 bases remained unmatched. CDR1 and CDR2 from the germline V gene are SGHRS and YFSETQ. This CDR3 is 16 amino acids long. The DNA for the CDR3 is TGCGCCAGCAGCTCCCAGGGGCGGGAGGGGGTCTACGAGCAGTACTTC. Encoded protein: CASSSQGREGVYEQYF.

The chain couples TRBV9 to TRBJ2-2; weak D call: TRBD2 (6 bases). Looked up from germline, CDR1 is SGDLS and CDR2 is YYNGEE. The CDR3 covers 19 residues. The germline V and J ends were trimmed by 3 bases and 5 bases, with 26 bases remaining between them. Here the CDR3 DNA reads TGTGCCAGCAGCGGCGCTCCCACTACGGGGGTAACATGGACCGGGGAGCTGTTTTTT. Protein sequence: CASSGAPTTGVTWTGELFF.

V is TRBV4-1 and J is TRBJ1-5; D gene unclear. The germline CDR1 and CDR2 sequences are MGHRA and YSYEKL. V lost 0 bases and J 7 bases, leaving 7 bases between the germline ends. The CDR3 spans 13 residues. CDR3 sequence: CASSQDEEQPQHF. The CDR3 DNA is TGCGCCAGCAGCCAAGACGAGGAACAGCCCCAGCATTTT.

The CDR3 nucleotides read TGTGCCAGCACTTACCCAGGGGTAGGGGCGGGCACTGAAGCTTTCTTT. Protein: CASTYPGVGAGTEAFF. The J gene is TRBJ1-1, the V gene TRBV5-6; D is perhaps TRBD1 (6 bases). The CDR3 loop spans 16 amino acids. Trimming took 6 bases from V and 4 from J, leaving 22 bases between them. Germline assignment: CDR1 SGHDT and CDR2 YYEEEE.

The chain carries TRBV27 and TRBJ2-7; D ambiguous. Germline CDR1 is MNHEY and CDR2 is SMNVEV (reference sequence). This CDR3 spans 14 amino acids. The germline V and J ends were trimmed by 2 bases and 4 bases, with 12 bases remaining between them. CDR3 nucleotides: TGTGCCAGCAGTTTACCCGGCCGACCTTACGAGCAGTACTTC. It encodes CASSLPGRPYEQYF.

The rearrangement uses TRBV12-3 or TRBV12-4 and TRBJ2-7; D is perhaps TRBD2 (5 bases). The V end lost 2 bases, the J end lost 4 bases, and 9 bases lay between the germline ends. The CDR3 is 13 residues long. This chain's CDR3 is CASSLLWEYEQYF. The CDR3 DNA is TGTGCCAGCAGTTTACTTTGGGAGTACGAGCAGTACTTC.

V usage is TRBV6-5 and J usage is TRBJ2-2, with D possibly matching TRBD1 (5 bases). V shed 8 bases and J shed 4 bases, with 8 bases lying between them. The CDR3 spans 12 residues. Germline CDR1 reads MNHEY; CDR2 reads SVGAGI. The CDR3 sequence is CASLQGTGELFF. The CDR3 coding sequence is TGTGCCAGCTTGCAGGGCACCGGGGAGCTGTTTTTT.

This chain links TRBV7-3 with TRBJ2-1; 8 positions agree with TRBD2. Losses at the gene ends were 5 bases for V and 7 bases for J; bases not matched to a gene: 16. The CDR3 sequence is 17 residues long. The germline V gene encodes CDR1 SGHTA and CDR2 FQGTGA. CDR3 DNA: TGTGCCAGCAGCCTATGGAAGCGGGAGTACGGGGTTAATGAGCAGTTCTTC. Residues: CASSLWKREYGVNEQFF.

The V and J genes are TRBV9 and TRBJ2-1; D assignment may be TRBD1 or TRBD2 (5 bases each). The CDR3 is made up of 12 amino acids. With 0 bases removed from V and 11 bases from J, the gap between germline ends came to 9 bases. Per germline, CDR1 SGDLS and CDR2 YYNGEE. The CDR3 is CASSVGDQQQFF. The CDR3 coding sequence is TGTGCCAGCAGCGTAGGGGACCAGCAGCAGTTCTTC.

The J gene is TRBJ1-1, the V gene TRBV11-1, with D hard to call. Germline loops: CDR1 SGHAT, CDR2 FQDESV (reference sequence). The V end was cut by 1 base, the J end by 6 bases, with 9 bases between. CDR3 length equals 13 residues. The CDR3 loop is CASSLERGSEAFF. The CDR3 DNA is TGTGCCAGCAGCTTAGAGCGGGGTTCTGAAGCTTTCTTT. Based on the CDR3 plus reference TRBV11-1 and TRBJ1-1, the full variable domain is EAEVAQSPRYKITEKSQAVAFWCDPISGHATLYWYRQILGQGPELLVQFQDESVVDDSQLPKDRFSAERLKGVDSTLKIQPAELGDSAMYLCASSLERGSEAFFGQGTRLTVV.

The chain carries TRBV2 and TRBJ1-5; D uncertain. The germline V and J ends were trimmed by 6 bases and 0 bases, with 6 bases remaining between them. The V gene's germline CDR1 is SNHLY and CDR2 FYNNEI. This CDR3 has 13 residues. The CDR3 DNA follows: TGTGCCAGCAGAGTAGATAGCAATCAGCCCCAGCATTTT. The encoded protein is CASRVDSNQPQHF. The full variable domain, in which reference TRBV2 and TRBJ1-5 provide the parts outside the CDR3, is EPEVTQTPSHQVTQMGQEVILRCVPISNHLYFYWYRQILGQKVEFLVSFYNNEISEKSEIFDDQFSVERPDGSNFTLKIRSTKLEDSAMYFCASRVDSNQPQHFGDGTRLSIL.

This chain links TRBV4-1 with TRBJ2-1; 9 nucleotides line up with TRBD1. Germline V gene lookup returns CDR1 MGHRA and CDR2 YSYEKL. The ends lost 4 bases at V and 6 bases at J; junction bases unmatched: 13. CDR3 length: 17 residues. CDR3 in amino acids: CASSPKQGAGMVNEQFF. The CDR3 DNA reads TGCGCCAGCAGCCCTAAACAGGGGGCGGGGATGGTCAATGAGCAGTTCTTC.

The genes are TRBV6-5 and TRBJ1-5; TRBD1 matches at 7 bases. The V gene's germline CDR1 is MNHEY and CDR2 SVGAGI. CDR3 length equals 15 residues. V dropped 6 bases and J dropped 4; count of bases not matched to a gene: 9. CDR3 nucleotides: TGTGCCAGCAGATCTCAGGGGGTAGGTAATCAGCCCCAGCATTTT. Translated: CASRSQGVGNQPQHF.

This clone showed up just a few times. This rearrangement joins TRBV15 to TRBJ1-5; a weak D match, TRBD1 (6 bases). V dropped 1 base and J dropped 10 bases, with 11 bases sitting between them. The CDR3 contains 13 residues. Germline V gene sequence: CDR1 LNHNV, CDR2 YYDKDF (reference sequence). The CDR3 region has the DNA TGTGCCACCAGCAGAGTTCCGGGACAACCCCAGCATTTT. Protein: CATSRVPGQPQHF.